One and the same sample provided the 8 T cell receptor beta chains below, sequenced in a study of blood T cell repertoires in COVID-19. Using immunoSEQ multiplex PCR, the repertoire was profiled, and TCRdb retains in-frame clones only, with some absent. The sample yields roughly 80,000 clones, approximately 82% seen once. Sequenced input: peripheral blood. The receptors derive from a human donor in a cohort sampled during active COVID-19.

This chain's CDR3 is CASKNRGGYTEAFF. DNA for the CDR3: TGTGCCAGCAAAAACAGGGGGGGGTACACTGAAGCTTTCTTT. This chain joins TRBV28 and TRBJ1-1; 8 positions match TRBD1. The CDR3 runs 14 residues. V dropped 7 bases and J dropped 3; count of bases not matched to a gene: 7. CDR1 and CDR2 from the germline V gene are MDHEN and SYDVKM.

The CDR3 DNA reads as TGTGCCACCAGTGTGGCAGGGGGAGGCAATGAGCAGTTCTTC. It translates to CATSVAGGGNEQFF. This sequence joins TRBV24-1 and TRBJ2-1; possible D gene TRBD1, 7 bases. CDR3 size: 14 residues. The germline gives CDR1 KGHDR, CDR2 SFDVKD. With 5 bases removed from V and 6 bases from J, the gap between germline ends came to 13 bases.

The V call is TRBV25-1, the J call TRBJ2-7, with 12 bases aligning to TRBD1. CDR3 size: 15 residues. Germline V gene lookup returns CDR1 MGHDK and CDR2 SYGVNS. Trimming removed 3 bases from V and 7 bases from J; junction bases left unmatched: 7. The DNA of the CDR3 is TGTGCCAGCAGTGAGGTGGGGACAGGGGGCTGGGAGCAGTACTTC. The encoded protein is CASSEVGTGGWEQYF.

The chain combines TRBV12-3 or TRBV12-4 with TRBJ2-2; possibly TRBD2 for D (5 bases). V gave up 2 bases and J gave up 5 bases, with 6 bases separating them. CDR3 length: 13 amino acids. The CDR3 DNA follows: TGTGCCAGCAGTTTACGGGAAACCGGGGAGCTGTTTTTT. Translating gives CASSLRETGELFF.

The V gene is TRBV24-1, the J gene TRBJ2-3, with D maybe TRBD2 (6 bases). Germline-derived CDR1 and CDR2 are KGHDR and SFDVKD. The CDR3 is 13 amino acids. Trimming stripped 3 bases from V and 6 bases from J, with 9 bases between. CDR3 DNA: TGTGCCACCAGTGATCCTACTAGCGATACGCAGTATTTT. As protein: CATSDPTSDTQYF.

CDR3 in amino acids: CASSEQGATNEKLFF. CDR3 coding DNA: TGTGCCAGCAGTGAGCAGGGGGCGACTAATGAAAAACTGTTTTTT. The rearrangement uses TRBV28 and TRBJ1-4, with TRBD1 matching over 8 bases. The germline CDR1 and CDR2 sequences are MDHEN and SYDVKM. J was trimmed by 2 bases and V by 5 bases; bases with no gene match: 4. This CDR3 region has 15 residues.

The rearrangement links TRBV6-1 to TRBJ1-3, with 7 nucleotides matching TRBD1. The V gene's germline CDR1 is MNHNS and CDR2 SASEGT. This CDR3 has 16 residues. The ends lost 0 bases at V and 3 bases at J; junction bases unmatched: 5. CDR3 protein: CASSEALTGNGNTIYF. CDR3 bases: TGTGCCAGCAGTGAAGCGCTGACAGGGAATGGAAACACCATATATTTT.

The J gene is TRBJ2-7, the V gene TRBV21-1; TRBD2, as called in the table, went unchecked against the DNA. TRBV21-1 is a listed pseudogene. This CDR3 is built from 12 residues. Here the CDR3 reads CASSKERAHMYF. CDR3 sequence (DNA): TGTGCCAGCAGCAAAGAGAGGGCTCATATGTACTTC.